This T cell receptor beta chain was identified in a study of blood T cells in healthy people across ages. Looked up from germline, CDR1 is MNHEY and CDR2 is SVGEGT. CDR3 length: 14 amino acids. Trimming stripped 4 bases from V and 3 bases from J, with 11 bases between. The table lists this clonotype with many counts. Its cognate antigen is unknown. Primers used in a second PCR of roughly 6 to 11 cycles were a sample-barcoded 5' primer and a J-beta primer mix. Each TCR beta cDNA got a 12-nucleotide random molecular identifier. TCRdb called the 5' RACE reads again in MiXCR, with one record for every CDR3 protein. The table records over 600,000 distinct CDR3 sequences, roughly 21% of them present only once. It was approximately 10 milliliters of peripheral blood that were drawn from each donor. Overall study findings and caveats: The study found more naive CD4+ cells and higher diversity in long-lived than aged donors.

Specimen: blood. The chain combines TRBV6-2 or TRBV6-3 with TRBJ2-3; D is ambiguous. This clonotype was sampled from a man between 70 and 80 years old in good health. The CDR3 protein is CASSFQALTDTQYF. The DNA of the CDR3 is TGTGCCAGCAGTTTCCAGGCTCTTACAGATACGCAGTATTTT.